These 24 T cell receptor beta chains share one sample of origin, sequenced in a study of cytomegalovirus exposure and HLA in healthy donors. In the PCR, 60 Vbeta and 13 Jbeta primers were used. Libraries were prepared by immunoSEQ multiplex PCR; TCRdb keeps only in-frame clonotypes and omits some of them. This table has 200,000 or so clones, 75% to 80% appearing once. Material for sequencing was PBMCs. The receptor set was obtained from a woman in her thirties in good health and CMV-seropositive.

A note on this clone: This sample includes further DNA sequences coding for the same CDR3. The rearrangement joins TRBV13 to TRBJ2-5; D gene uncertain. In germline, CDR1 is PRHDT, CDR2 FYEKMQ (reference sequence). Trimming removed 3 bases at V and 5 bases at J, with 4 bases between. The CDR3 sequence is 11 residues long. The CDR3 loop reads CASSFGETQYF. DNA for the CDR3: TGTGCCAGCAGCTTCGGTGAGACCCAGTACTTC.

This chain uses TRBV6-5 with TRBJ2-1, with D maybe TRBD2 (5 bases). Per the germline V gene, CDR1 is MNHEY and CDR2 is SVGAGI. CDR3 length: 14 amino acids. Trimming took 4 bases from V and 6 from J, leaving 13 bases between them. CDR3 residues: CASSSEGAVNEQFF. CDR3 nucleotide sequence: TGTGCCAGCAGTTCTGAGGGAGCCGTCAATGAGCAGTTCTTC.

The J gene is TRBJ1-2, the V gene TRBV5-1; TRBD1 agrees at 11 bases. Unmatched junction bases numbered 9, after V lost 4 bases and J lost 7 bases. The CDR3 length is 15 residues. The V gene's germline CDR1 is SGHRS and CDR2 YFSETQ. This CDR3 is CASSVTGQGARGYTF. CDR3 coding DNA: TGCGCCAGCAGCGTGACCGGACAGGGGGCGCGTGGCTACACCTTC.

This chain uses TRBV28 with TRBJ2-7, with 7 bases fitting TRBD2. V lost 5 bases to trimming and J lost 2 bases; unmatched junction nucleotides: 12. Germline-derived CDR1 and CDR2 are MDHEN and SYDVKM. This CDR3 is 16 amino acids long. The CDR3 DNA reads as TGTGCCAGCAGTAACTCTCGGCGCGGGAGCCCCTACGAGCAGTACTTC. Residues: CASSNSRRGSPYEQYF.

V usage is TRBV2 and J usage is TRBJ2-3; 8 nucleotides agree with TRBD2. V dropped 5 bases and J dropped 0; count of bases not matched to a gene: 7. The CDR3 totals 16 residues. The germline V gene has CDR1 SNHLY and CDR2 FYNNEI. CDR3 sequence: CASSPRLAPSTDTQYF. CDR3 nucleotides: TGTGCCAGCAGTCCCCGACTAGCGCCTAGCACAGATACGCAGTATTTT.

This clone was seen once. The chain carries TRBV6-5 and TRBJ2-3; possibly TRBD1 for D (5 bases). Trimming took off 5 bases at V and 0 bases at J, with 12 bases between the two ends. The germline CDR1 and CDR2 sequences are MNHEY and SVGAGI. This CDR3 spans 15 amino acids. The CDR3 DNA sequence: TGTGCCAGCAGTGCCGGCAGGGCTAGCACAGATACGCAGTATTTT. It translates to CASSAGRASTDTQYF.

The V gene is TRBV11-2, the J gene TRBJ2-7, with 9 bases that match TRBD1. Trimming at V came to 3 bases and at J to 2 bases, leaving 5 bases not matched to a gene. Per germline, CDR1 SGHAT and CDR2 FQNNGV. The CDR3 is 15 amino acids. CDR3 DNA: TGTGCCAGCAGCTTGTACGGACAGGGGCCCTACGAGCAGTACTTC. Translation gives CASSLYGQGPYEQYF. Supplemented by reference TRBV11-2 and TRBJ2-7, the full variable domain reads EAGVAQSPRYKIIEKRQSVAFWCNPISGHATLYWYQQILGQGPKLLIQFQNNGVVDDSQLPKDRFSAERLKGVDSTLKIQPAKLEDSAVYLCASSLYGQGPYEQYFGPGTRLTVT.

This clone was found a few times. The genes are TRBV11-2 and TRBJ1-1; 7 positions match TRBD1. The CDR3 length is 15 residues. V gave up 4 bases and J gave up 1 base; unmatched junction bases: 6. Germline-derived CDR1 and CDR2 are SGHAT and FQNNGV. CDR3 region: CASSYPTGRNTEAFF. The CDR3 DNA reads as TGTGCCAGCAGCTACCCGACAGGGAGGAACACTGAAGCTTTCTTT.

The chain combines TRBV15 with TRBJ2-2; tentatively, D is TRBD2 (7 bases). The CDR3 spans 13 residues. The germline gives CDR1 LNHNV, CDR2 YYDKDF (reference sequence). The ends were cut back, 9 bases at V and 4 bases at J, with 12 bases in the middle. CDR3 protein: CATRGGSTGELFF. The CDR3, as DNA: TGTGCCACTAGGGGGGGAAGCACCGGGGAGCTGTTTTTT. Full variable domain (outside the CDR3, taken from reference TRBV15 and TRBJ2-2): DAMVIQNPRYQVTQFGKPVTLSCSQTLNHNVMYWYQQKSSQAPKLLFHYYDKDFNNEADTPDNFQSRRPNTSFCFLDIRSPGLGDTAMYLCATRGGSTGELFFGEGSRLTVL.

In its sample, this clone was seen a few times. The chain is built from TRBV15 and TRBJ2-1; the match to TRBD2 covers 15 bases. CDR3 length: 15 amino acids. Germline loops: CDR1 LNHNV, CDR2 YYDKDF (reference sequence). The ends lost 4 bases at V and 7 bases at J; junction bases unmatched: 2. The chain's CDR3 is CATSKGTSGRNEQFF. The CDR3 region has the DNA TGTGCCACCAGCAAGGGGACTAGCGGGAGGAATGAGCAGTTCTTC.

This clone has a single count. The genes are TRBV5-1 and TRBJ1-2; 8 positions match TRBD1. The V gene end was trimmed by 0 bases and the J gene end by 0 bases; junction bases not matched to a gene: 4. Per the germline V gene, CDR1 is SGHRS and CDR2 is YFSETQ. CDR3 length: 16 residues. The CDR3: CASSLARTGTNYGYTF. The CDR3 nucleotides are TGCGCCAGCAGCTTGGCGAGGACAGGGACTAACTATGGCTACACCTTC.

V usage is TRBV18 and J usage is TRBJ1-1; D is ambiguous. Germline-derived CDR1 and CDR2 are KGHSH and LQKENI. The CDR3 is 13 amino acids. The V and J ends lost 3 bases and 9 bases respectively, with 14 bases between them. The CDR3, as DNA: TGTGCCAGCTCACCGGGCGAACAAAGACAAGCTTTCTTT. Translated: CASSPGEQRQAFF.

The CDR3 spells CASSFEGAPSYNEQFF. The CDR3 coding sequence is TGCGCCAGCAGTTTCGAGGGGGCCCCATCCTACAATGAGCAGTTCTTC. The rearrangement joins TRBV5-1 to TRBJ2-1, with 7 bases fitting TRBD1. Germline lookup yields CDR1 SGHRS and CDR2 YFSETQ. CDR3 length: 16 amino acids. V lost 5 bases and J lost 1; bases outside the gene matches: 9.

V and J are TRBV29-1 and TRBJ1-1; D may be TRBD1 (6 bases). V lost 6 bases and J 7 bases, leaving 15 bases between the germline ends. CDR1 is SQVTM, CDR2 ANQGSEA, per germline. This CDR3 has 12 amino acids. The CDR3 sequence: CSVVGGEDEAFF. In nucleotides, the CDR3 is TGCAGCGTCGTAGGGGGAGAGGATGAAGCTTTCTTT.

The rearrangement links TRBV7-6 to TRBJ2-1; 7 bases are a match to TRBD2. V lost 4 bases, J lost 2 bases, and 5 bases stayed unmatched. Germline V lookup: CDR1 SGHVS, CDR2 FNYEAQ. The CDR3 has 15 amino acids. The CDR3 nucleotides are TGTGCCAGCAGCTCCGGGACTACCGCCTACAATGAGCAGTTCTTC. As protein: CASSSGTTAYNEQFF.

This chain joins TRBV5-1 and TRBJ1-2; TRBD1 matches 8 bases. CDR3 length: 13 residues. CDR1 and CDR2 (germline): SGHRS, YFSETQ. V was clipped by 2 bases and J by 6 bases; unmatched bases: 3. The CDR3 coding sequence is TGCGCCAGCAGCTTATTACAGGGGGATGGCTACACCTTC. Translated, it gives CASSLLQGDGYTF. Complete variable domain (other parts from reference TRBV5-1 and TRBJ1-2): KAGVTQTPRYLIKTRGQQVTLSCSPISGHRSVSWYQQTPGQGLQFLFEYFSETQRNKGNFPGRFSGRQFSNSRSEMNVSTLELGDSALYLCASSLLQGDGYTFGSGTRLTVV.

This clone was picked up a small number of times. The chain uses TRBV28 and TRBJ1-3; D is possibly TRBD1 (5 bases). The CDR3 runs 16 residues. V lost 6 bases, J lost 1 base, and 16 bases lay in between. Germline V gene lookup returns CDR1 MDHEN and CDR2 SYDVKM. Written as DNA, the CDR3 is TGTGCCAGCAGCCGGCAGGGCGCAACTTCTGGAAACACCATATATTTT. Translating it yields CASSRQGATSGNTIYF.

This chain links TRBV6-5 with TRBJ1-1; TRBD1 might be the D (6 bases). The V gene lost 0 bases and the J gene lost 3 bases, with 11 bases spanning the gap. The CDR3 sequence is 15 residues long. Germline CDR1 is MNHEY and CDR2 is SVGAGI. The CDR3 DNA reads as TGTGCCAGCAGTTACTCCCGGGGGGCGGACACTGAAGCTTTCTTT. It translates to CASSYSRGADTEAFF.

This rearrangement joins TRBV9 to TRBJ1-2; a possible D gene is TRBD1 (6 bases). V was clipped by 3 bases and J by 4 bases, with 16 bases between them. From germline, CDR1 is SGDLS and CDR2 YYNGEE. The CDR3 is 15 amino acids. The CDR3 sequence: CASSGPYRDPYGYTF. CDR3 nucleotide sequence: TGTGCCAGCAGCGGACCCTACAGGGACCCCTATGGCTACACCTTC.

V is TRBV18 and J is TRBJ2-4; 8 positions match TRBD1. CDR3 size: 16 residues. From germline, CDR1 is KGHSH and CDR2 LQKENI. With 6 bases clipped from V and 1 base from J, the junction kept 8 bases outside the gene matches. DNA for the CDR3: TGTGCCAGCTCTCCAGGACAGGGAGTCGCCAAAAACATTCAGTACTTC. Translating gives CASSPGQGVAKNIQYF.

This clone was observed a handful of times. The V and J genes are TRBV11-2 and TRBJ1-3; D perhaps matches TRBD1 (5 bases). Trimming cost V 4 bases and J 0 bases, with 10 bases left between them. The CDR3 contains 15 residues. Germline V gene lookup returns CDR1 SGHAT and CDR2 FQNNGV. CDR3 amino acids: CASSSGLNSGNTIYF. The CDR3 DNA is TGTGCCAGCAGCTCGGGACTGAACTCTGGAAACACCATATATTTT.

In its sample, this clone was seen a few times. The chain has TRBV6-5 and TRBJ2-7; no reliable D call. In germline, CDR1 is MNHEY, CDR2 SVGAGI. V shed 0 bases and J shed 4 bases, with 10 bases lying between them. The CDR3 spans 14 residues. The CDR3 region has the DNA TGTGCCAGCAGTTACTCGCCAGGTGGTTACGAGCAGTACTTC. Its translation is CASSYSPGGYEQYF.

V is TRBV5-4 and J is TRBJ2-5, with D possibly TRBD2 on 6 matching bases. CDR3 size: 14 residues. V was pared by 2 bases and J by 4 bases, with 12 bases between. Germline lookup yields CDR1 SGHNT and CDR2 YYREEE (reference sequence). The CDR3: CASSFGGDRETQYF. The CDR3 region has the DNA TGTGCCAGCAGCTTTGGCGGGGACCGAGAGACCCAGTACTTC.

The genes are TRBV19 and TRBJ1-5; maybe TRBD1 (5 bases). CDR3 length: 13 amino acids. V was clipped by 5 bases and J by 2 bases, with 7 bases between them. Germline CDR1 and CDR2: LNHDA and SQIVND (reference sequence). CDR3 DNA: TGTGCCAGTAGTGTGACAGGCAATCAGCCCCAGCATTTT. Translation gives CASSVTGNQPQHF.